A selection of T cell receptor beta chains follows, all from one sample in a study of blood T cell repertoires in COVID-19. Sequenced by immunoSEQ multiplex PCR; TCRdb stores in-frame clones only, minus some. The sample has some 120,000 clones, roughly 86% seen once. The sequencing input was peripheral blood. Source of these receptors: a woman aged 45-65 years who had recovered from COVID-19. The CDR3 runs from the conserved cysteine through the conserved F or W. Each record gives: CDR3 DNA, CDR3 protein, V gene, D gene, J gene, clone size. A D gene is named only where the DNA matches it firmly. Clone size is stated in some rows and not others, as once, few, many or a class when expanded.

cdr3_nt: TGTGCCAGCAGCTTGGACATAAATCGCAGCGAGCAGTACTTC
cdr3_aa: CASSLDINRSEQYF
v_call: TRBV5-5
d_call: .
j_call: TRBJ2-7
clone_size: .

cdr3_nt: TGTGCCAGCAGCTCAGGACAGGGAATGGATAAGGATGAGCAGTTCTTC
cdr3_aa: CASSSGQGMDKDEQFF
v_call: TRBV7-9
d_call: TRBD1
j_call: TRBJ2-1
clone_size: .

cdr3_nt: TGCGCCAGCAGCCTCGGGACAGGGGCCTACACAGATACGCAGTATTTT
cdr3_aa: CASSLGTGAYTDTQYF
v_call: TRBV5-1
d_call: TRBD1
j_call: TRBJ2-3
clone_size: .

cdr3_nt: TGTGCCAGTAGTCGCGGGCCCGGGGACACTGAAGCTTTCTTT
cdr3_aa: CASSRGPGDTEAFF
v_call: TRBV19
d_call: .
j_call: TRBJ1-1
clone_size: .

cdr3_nt: TGTGCCAGTACTCACGAGGTGGGGGGGGCGCGGGCGAGCCAGCCCCAGCATTTT
cdr3_aa: CASTHEVGGARASQPQHF
v_call: TRBV19
d_call: .
j_call: TRBJ1-5
clone_size: .

cdr3_nt: TGTGCCAGCAGCTTGCACCGACAGCCCTACGAGCAGTACTTC
cdr3_aa: CASSLHRQPYEQYF
v_call: TRBV5-4
d_call: .
j_call: TRBJ2-7
clone_size: .

cdr3_nt: TGTGCCAGTAGTATCGACAGGGTTACTGAAGCTTTCTTT
cdr3_aa: CASSIDRVTEAFF
v_call: TRBV19
d_call: TRBD1
j_call: TRBJ1-1
clone_size: .

cdr3_nt: TGTGCCTGGAGGGGGCAGGGGACCTATGGCTACACCTTC
cdr3_aa: CAWRGQGTYGYTF
v_call: TRBV30
d_call: .
j_call: TRBJ1-2
clone_size: .

cdr3_nt: TGCGCCAGCAGCCAAGGGCTCGGGACAGTAATTGGCTACACCTTC
cdr3_aa: CASSQGLGTVIGYTF
v_call: TRBV4-3
d_call: TRBD1
j_call: TRBJ1-2
clone_size: .

cdr3_nt: TGCGCCAGCAGCCTAGTTAGCGGGAGAGACCTAGCCAAAAACATTCAGTACTTC
cdr3_aa: CASSLVSGRDLAKNIQYF
v_call: TRBV4-1
d_call: TRBD2
j_call: TRBJ2-4
clone_size: .

cdr3_nt: TGTGCCTGGGGGCGGGGGGGAAATCAGCCCCAGCATTTT
cdr3_aa: CAWGRGGNQPQHF
v_call: TRBV30
d_call: .
j_call: TRBJ1-5
clone_size: .

cdr3_nt: TGCGCCAGCAGCTTCGGGACAGTCGGGGAGCTGTTTTTT
cdr3_aa: CASSFGTVGELFF
v_call: TRBV5-1
d_call: TRBD1
j_call: TRBJ2-2
clone_size: once

cdr3_nt: TGTGCCAGCAGCCAGATGCCAGGGCCACATACGCAGTATTTT
cdr3_aa: CASSQMPGPHTQYF
v_call: TRBV4-2
d_call: .
j_call: TRBJ2-3
clone_size: .

cdr3_nt: TGTGCCTGGAGTTCCCTGGACAGGGTGTTGAGGGAGCAGTACTTC
cdr3_aa: CAWSSLDRVLREQYF
v_call: TRBV30
d_call: TRBD1
j_call: TRBJ2-7
clone_size: .

cdr3_nt: TGTGCCTGGCTTCAGACCGGGGTGAACACTGAAGCTTTCTTT
cdr3_aa: CAWLQTGVNTEAFF
v_call: TRBV30
d_call: .
j_call: TRBJ1-1
clone_size: .

cdr3_nt: TGTGCCAGCACCAGGGGGCGGGAAGAGACCCAGTACTTC
cdr3_aa: CASTRGREETQYF
v_call: TRBV6-5
d_call: TRBD1
j_call: TRBJ2-5
clone_size: few

cdr3_nt: TGTGCCAGCAGTTACCGGAGAGAGAACACTGAAGCTTTCTTT
cdr3_aa: CASSYRRENTEAFF
v_call: TRBV6-5
d_call: .
j_call: TRBJ1-1
clone_size: .

cdr3_nt: TGTGCCAGCAGTTACGACGGACAGGTTGGCGGCTACACCTTC
cdr3_aa: CASSYDGQVGGYTF
v_call: TRBV6-2/TRBV6-3
d_call: TRBD1
j_call: TRBJ1-2
clone_size: .

cdr3_nt: TGCGCCACCAGAAAAGGGGATGGGGCCAACGTCCTGACTTTC
cdr3_aa: CATRKGDGANVLTF
v_call: TRBV5-1
d_call: .
j_call: TRBJ2-6
clone_size: few

cdr3_nt: TGCGCCAGCAGAGTAGGGGGCGCCGGTAACTATGGCTACACCTTC
cdr3_aa: CASRVGGAGNYGYTF
v_call: TRBV5-1
d_call: TRBD1
j_call: TRBJ1-2
clone_size: .

cdr3_nt: TGTGCCAGCAGCTTAGGGGTAGAGACTGAAGCTTTCTTT
cdr3_aa: CASSLGVETEAFF
v_call: TRBV13
d_call: .
j_call: TRBJ1-1
clone_size: .

cdr3_nt: TGTGCCAGCAGCTTCCAAGCGGGGGCGGGGAATGAGCAGTTCTTC
cdr3_aa: CASSFQAGAGNEQFF
v_call: TRBV9
d_call: TRBD2
j_call: TRBJ2-1
clone_size: .

cdr3_nt: TGTGCCACCAGCCCAAGACAGGGGGAGACCCAGTACTTC
cdr3_aa: CATSPRQGETQYF
v_call: TRBV15
d_call: TRBD1
j_call: TRBJ2-5
clone_size: .

cdr3_nt: TGTGCCTGGAGAGGGAGGGAGCTGGGGGGCACTGAAGCTTTCTTT
cdr3_aa: CAWRGRELGGTEAFF
v_call: TRBV30
d_call: .
j_call: TRBJ1-1
clone_size: .

cdr3_nt: TGTGCCAGCAGCCAAGCTGGGACAGGGGGTTCACCCCTCCACTTT
cdr3_aa: CASSQAGTGGSPLHF
v_call: TRBV3-1/TRBV3-2
d_call: TRBD1
j_call: TRBJ1-6
clone_size: few

cdr3_nt: TGCGCCAGCGGGCCCCTAGCGGGGGCGTGGGATACGCAGTATTTT
cdr3_aa: CASGPLAGAWDTQYF
v_call: TRBV5-1
d_call: TRBD2
j_call: TRBJ2-3
clone_size: .

cdr3_nt: TGTGCCAGCAGGGACTCCGGGAGCTACACCTTC
cdr3_aa: CASRDSGSYTF
v_call: TRBV6-4
d_call: .
j_call: TRBJ1-2
clone_size: .

cdr3_nt: TGTGCCAGCAGCCAATTGGGTCTTCGGACAGACACAGATACGCAGTATTTT
cdr3_aa: CASSQLGLRTDTDTQYF
v_call: TRBV4-2
d_call: .
j_call: TRBJ2-3
clone_size: .

cdr3_nt: TGTGCCAGTAGTTACCGGACAGGGGAGAGGAATCAGCCCCAGCATTTT
cdr3_aa: CASSYRTGERNQPQHF
v_call: TRBV19
d_call: TRBD1
j_call: TRBJ1-5
clone_size: .

cdr3_nt: TGTGCCAGCAGTGAATATCAGGGGAACACTGAAGCTTTCTTT
cdr3_aa: CASSEYQGNTEAFF
v_call: TRBV2
d_call: .
j_call: TRBJ1-1
clone_size: .

cdr3_nt: TGTGCCAGCAGCCCGCGGGACAGGGATCAAACCGGGGAGCTGTTTTTT
cdr3_aa: CASSPRDRDQTGELFF
v_call: TRBV7-9
d_call: TRBD1
j_call: TRBJ2-2
clone_size: .

cdr3_nt: TGTGCCAGCAGCTTATCCCTCCGTGGCTACACCTTC
cdr3_aa: CASSLSLRGYTF
v_call: TRBV7-9
d_call: .
j_call: TRBJ1-2
clone_size: .

cdr3_nt: TGTGCCAGCAGTTCCGGGACTAGCGACACAGATACGCAGTATTTT
cdr3_aa: CASSSGTSDTDTQYF
v_call: TRBV6-4
d_call: TRBD2
j_call: TRBJ2-3
clone_size: few